The 7 T cell receptor beta chains below come from one sample, sequenced in a study of cytomegalovirus exposure and HLA in healthy donors. Sequencing was performed with immunoSEQ multiplex PCR; in TCRdb, only in-frame clones are kept and a portion is missing. The sample lists some 48,000 clones, 88% occurring once. Material for sequencing was PBMCs. The receptors come from a woman in her 30s in good health and CMV-seronegative.

The gene calls are TRBV18 and TRBJ2-7; tentatively, D is TRBD1 (6 bases). The CDR3 sequence is 18 residues long. From germline, CDR1 is KGHSH and CDR2 LQKENI. Deletions cut 2 bases from V and 4 bases from J, with 24 bases between. CDR3 residues: CASSPIATGGRFWYEQYF. The CDR3 DNA follows: TGTGCCAGCTCACCAATTGCAACTGGGGGCCGATTCTGGTACGAGCAGTACTTC.

The chain combines TRBV4-3 with TRBJ2-7; tentatively, D is TRBD2 (5 bases). Between the trimmed V and J ends, which lost 0 bases and 4 bases, there was a span of 19 bases. CDR3 length equals 17 residues. CDR1 and CDR2 (germline): LGHNA, YSLEER. The CDR3 spells CASSQDRSGGSGYEQYF. The CDR3 DNA reads as TGCGCCAGCAGCCAAGATCGGTCGGGTGGGAGTGGATACGAGCAGTACTTC.

This chain links TRBV7-2 with TRBJ1-1; possibly TRBD1 for D (5 bases). This CDR3 region has 13 residues. Looked up from germline, CDR1 is SGHTA and CDR2 is FQGNSA. V was pared by 5 bases and J by 4 bases, with 11 bases between. The CDR3 is CASSLGEGTEAFF. CDR3 coding DNA: TGTGCCAGCAGCCTAGGGGAGGGCACTGAAGCTTTCTTT.

The chain joins TRBV4-1 to TRBJ1-1, with 8 bases aligning to TRBD1. With V trimmed by 1 base and J by 0 bases, 4 bases remained unmatched. Germline V lookup: CDR1 MGHRA, CDR2 YSYEKL. This CDR3 has 16 amino acids. CDR3 nucleotides: TGCGCCAGCAGCCAAGGAGCGGACAGGGTGAACACTGAAGCTTTCTTT. The encoded protein is CASSQGADRVNTEAFF.

The genes are TRBV7-2 and TRBJ1-1, with D possibly TRBD1 on 5 matching bases. The CDR3 sequence is 15 residues long. V was cut by 4 bases and J by 0 bases, with 12 bases left in between. In germline, CDR1 is SGHTA, CDR2 FQGNSA. The CDR3 spells CASSSRTRMNTEAFF. The CDR3 bases are TGTGCCAGCAGCTCCCGGACACGGATGAACACTGAAGCTTTCTTT.

To note about this clone: Other nucleotide sequences from this sample produce the same CDR3. The genes are TRBV9 and TRBJ2-2; 8 nucleotides line up with TRBD1. V was pared by 2 bases and J by 1 base, with 1 base of the junction left unmatched. Germline CDR1 is SGDLS and CDR2 is YYNGEE. The CDR3 sequence is 15 residues long. CDR3 sequence (DNA): TGTGCCAGCAGCGTCGGACAGGGGAACACCGGGGAGCTGTTTTTT. Its protein product is CASSVGQGNTGELFF.

For this clone: The junction differs from germline at one of its ends, possibly a read error. The chain combines TRBV11-3 with TRBJ2-1, with D tentatively TRBD2 (6 bases). Germline assignment: CDR1 SGHNT and CDR2 YENEEA. The CDR3 extends over 17 amino acids. CDR3 region: CASSLEGRGSSYNEQFF. The DNA of the CDR3 is TGCGCCAGCAGCTTAGAGGGGCGGGGTAGCTCCTACAATGAGCAGTTCTTC.